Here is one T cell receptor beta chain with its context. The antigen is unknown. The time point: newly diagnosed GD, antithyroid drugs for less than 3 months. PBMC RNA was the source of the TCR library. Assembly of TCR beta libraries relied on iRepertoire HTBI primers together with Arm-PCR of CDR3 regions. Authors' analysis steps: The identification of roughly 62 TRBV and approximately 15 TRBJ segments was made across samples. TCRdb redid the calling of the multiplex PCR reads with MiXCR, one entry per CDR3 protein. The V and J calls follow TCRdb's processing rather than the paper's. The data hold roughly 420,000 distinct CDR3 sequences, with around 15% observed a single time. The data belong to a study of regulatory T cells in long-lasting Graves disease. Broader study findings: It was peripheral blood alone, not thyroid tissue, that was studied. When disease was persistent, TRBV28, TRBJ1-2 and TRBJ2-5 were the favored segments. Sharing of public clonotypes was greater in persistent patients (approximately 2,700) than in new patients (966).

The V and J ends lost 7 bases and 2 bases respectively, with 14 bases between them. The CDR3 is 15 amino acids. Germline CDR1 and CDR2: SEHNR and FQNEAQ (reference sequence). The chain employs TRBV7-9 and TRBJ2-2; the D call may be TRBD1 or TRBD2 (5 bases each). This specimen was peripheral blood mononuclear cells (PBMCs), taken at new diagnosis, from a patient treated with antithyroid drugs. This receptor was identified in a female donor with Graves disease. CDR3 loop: CASIGDPSNTGELFF. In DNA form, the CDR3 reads TGTGCCAGCATTGGGGACCCTAGCAACACCGGGGAGCTGTTTTTT.